The 28 T cell receptor beta chains below all came from one sample that was sequenced in a study of blood T cells in healthy people across ages. The use of a sample-barcoded 5' primer and a J-beta primer mix characterized a second PCR of roughly 6 to 11 cycles. Via MiXCR, TCRdb re-called the 5' RACE reads, giving one row per CDR3 protein. Counted here are 800,000 to 950,000 distinct CDR3 sequences, roughly 29% occurring once; the ten biggest clones make up roughly 10%. The sample also formed part of further work on T cells of mothers and their children.

What was sequenced was blood. These receptor sequences come from a woman in her 40s in good health.

This clonotype was seen repeatedly, ten times or more. This rearrangement joins TRBV4-3 to TRBJ1-2, with D possibly matching TRBD1 (5 bases). Germline V lookup: CDR1 LGHNA, CDR2 YSLEER. Trimming removed 1 base from V and 2 bases from J, with 11 bases in between. There are 15 residues in the CDR3. CDR3 amino acids: CASSQGWGVNYGYTF. CDR3 nucleotides: TGCGCCAGCAGCCAAGGCTGGGGGGTGAACTATGGCTACACCTTC.

Ten or more counts support this clonotype. The chain combines TRBV7-6 with TRBJ2-1, with D possibly TRBD1 on 6 matching bases. CDR1 is SGHVS and CDR2 is FNYEAQ in the germline V gene. This CDR3 contains 15 residues. Trimming removed 2 bases at V and 8 bases at J, with 16 bases between. In DNA, the CDR3 is TGTGCCAGCAGCTTACAGGGTGGGGGCCTTGATGAGCAGTTCTTC. Protein product: CASSLQGGGLDEQFF.

This clonotype has only a few counts. The chain links TRBV4-3 to TRBJ1-5; D ambiguous. V lost 2 bases, J lost 5 bases, and 10 bases lay in between. Germline CDR1 LGHNA, CDR2 YSLEER. The CDR3 consists of 14 residues. The CDR3 DNA sequence: TGCGCCAGCAGCCAATTGGCGATCGATCAGCCCCAGCATTTT. Amino acids: CASSQLAIDQPQHF.

This clonotype was counted ten times or more. The chain links TRBV24-1 to TRBJ1-1, with D unclear. V gave up 2 bases and J gave up 0 bases, with 6 bases separating them. The CDR3 sequence is 14 residues long. Germline V lookup: CDR1 KGHDR, CDR2 SFDVKD. DNA of the CDR3: TGTGCCACCAGTGATTCTTCACTGAACACTGAAGCTTTCTTT. Its protein is CATSDSSLNTEAFF.

In its sample, this clonotype was seen a few times. The chain carries TRBV2 and TRBJ2-7; possible D gene TRBD1, 5 bases. The CDR3 is 14 amino acids. The ends were cut back, 5 bases at V and 0 bases at J, with 11 bases in the middle. CDR1 and CDR2 from the germline V gene are SNHLY and FYNNEI. CDR3 region: CASSSLRVSYEQYF. In nucleotides, the CDR3 is TGTGCCAGCAGTAGTCTCAGGGTCTCCTACGAGCAGTACTTC.

This chain connects TRBV5-1 to TRBJ2-7; D remains ambiguous. CDR3 length: 14 residues. Germline V gene sequence: CDR1 SGHRS, CDR2 YFSETQ. With 4 bases removed from V and 1 base from J, the gap between germline ends came to 12 bases. CDR3 bases: TGCGCCAGCAGCCCAGATCCCAGGTCCTACGAGCAGTACTTC. Its translation is CASSPDPRSYEQYF.

On this clonotype: At one of its ends the junction is not consistent with the germline gene, which may arise from a read error. The chain carries TRBV6-2 or TRBV6-3 and TRBJ2-1; 11 bases align to TRBD2. The CDR3 runs 14 residues. Germline V gene sequence: CDR1 MNHEY, CDR2 SVGEGT. CDR3 bases: TGTGCCTGCAGTCTAGCGGGGGGAACTATTGAGCAGTTCTTC. Translating it yields CACSLAGGTIEQFF.

This clonotype was counted only a few times. The V and J genes are TRBV20-1 and TRBJ2-3; D may match TRBD1 or TRBD2 (5 bases each). Trimming took off 0 bases at V and 0 bases at J, with 13 bases between the two ends. CDR1 DFQATT and CDR2 SNEGSKA come from the germline V gene (reference sequence). This CDR3 region has 16 residues. The CDR3 DNA reads as TGCAGTGCTAGAGATCGGTGGGGGACGAGCACAGATACGCAGTATTTT. This gives the protein CSARDRWGTSTDTQYF.

This clonotype showed up many times. The CDR3 DNA reads as TGTGCCAGCAGTCGCTTCACAGCTGCAACTAATGAAAAACTGTTTTTT. Translation: CASSRFTAATNEKLFF. The chain combines TRBV27 with TRBJ1-4; the D is unclear. The CDR3 runs 16 residues. Trimming pared 5 bases from V and 0 bases from J, leaving 13 bases between. CDR1 is MNHEY, CDR2 SMNVEV, per germline (reference sequence).

This sequence joins TRBV7-2 and TRBJ1-1; D perhaps matches TRBD1 (5 bases). Germline-derived CDR1 and CDR2 are SGHTA and FQGNSA. The CDR3 consists of 15 residues. V was clipped by 3 bases and J by 0 bases, with 11 bases between them. Here the CDR3 reads CASSFPGELNTEAFF. The CDR3 DNA sequence: TGTGCCAGCAGCTTCCCGGGGGAGTTGAACACTGAAGCTTTCTTT.

This clonotype was counted between two and nine times. The DNA for the CDR3 is TGTGCCAGCAGCTCGGACCGGGACAGGGTCGACTACACCTTC. It codes for CASSSDRDRVDYTF. V usage is TRBV11-2 and J usage is TRBJ1-2, with TRBD1 matching 9 bases. Trimming took 4 bases from V and 10 from J; bases not matched to a gene: 10. This CDR3 contains 14 residues. Germline V gene sequence: CDR1 SGHAT, CDR2 FQNNGV.

V gene TRBV19 combines with J gene TRBJ2-3, with no clear D. The germline CDR1 and CDR2 sequences are LNHDA and SQIVND (reference sequence). Trimming removed 9 bases at V and 4 bases at J, with 14 bases between. The CDR3 runs 13 residues. As DNA, the CDR3 is TGTGCCAGCATAATATTGGGATCAGATACGCAGTATTTT. Its translation: CASIILGSDTQYF.

This clonotype was detected ten times or more. The chain links TRBV7-9 to TRBJ2-7; D possibly corresponds to TRBD2 (6 bases). Deletions cut 5 bases from V and 0 bases from J, with 14 bases between. The CDR3 runs 15 residues. Germline V gives CDR1 SEHNR, CDR2 FQNEAQ (reference sequence). CDR3 in DNA: TGTGCCAGCAGCCCCGCCGCGGGGAGCTCCTACGAGCAGTACTTC. It codes for CASSPAAGSSYEQYF.

In its sample, this clonotype was seen many times. The V and J genes are TRBV7-2 and TRBJ2-1; 11 bases line up with TRBD2. With V trimmed by 5 bases and J by 7 bases, 10 bases remained unmatched. In germline, CDR1 is SGHTA, CDR2 FQGNSA. The CDR3 runs to 16 residues. CDR3 in amino acids: CASSAQASGGLNEQFF. The DNA for the CDR3 is TGTGCCAGCAGCGCCCAGGCTAGCGGGGGGCTGAATGAGCAGTTCTTC.

This clonotype was seen only a few times. The genes are TRBV12-3 or TRBV12-4 and TRBJ1-2, with TRBD1 identical over 8 bases. V lost 9 bases to trimming and J lost 4 bases; unmatched junction nucleotides: 4. This CDR3 has 12 amino acids. CDR3 residues: CASEDRVYGYTF. CDR3 DNA: TGTGCCAGTGAGGACAGGGTCTATGGCTACACCTTC.

This clonotype was seen only a few times. The chain joins TRBV7-3 to TRBJ2-3; 12 positions agree with TRBD2. The germline V gene encodes CDR1 SGHTA and CDR2 FQGTGA. The CDR3 covers 18 residues. Trimming removed 1 base from V and 2 bases from J; junction bases left unmatched: 7. The CDR3 DNA follows: TGTGCCAGCAGCTTAATCGCCGGACTAGCGGGGAACACAGATACGCAGTATTTT. It translates to CASSLIAGLAGNTDTQYF.

This clonotype has at least ten counts. The chain carries TRBV6-6 and TRBJ2-1; D remains ambiguous. Germline CDR1 and CDR2: MNHNY and SVGAGI (reference sequence). The CDR3 runs to 16 residues. V shed 6 bases and J shed 1 base, with 16 bases lying between them. CDR3 bases: TGTGCCAGCAGCCCCGAAGTAGGGCAATCCTACAATGAGCAGTTCTTC. It encodes CASSPEVGQSYNEQFF.

This clonotype was observed a handful of times. J is TRBJ2-7 and V is TRBV27, with 9 bases identical to TRBD2. Germline values: CDR1 MNHEY, CDR2 SMNVEV (reference sequence). The CDR3 is made up of 14 amino acids. J was trimmed by 3 bases and V by 5 bases; bases with no gene match: 5. CDR3 region: CASSPGLALYEQYF. In nucleotides, the CDR3 is TGTGCCAGCAGTCCGGGACTAGCCCTCTACGAGCAGTACTTC.

Many counts were recorded for this clonotype. The germline gene is not matched at one end of the junction; a read error may be the cause. This rearrangement joins TRBV11-2 to TRBJ2-5; TRBD2 matches 9 bases. The germline V gene encodes CDR1 SGHAT and CDR2 FQNNGV. The CDR3 length is 11 residues. The CDR3 spells CASSLAGDQYF. CDR3 DNA: TGTGCCAGCAGTTTAGCGGGGGACCAGTACTTC.

This clonotype showed up just a few times. CDR3 sequence: CASSLDTSYGYTF. The CDR3 coding sequence is TGCGCCAGCAGCTTGGATACGAGCTATGGCTACACCTTC. This rearrangement joins TRBV5-1 to TRBJ1-2, with D unresolved. V shed 0 bases and J shed 4 bases, with 7 bases lying between them. Germline V gives CDR1 SGHRS, CDR2 YFSETQ. The CDR3 has 13 residues.

This clonotype was observed a handful of times. V and J are TRBV15 and TRBJ2-7; 7 nucleotides match TRBD1. The CDR3 runs 11 residues. The ends lost 7 bases at V and 6 bases at J; junction bases unmatched: 3. CDR1 and CDR2 from the germline V gene are LNHNV and YYDKDF (reference sequence). CDR3 sequence (DNA): TGTGCCACCAAAGGACAGGTCGAGCAGTACTTC. This translates into CATKGQVEQYF.

This rearrangement joins TRBV7-6 to TRBJ2-1, with unresolved D. With 5 bases removed from V and 8 bases from J, the gap between germline ends came to 16 bases. Germline V gene sequence: CDR1 SGHVS, CDR2 FNYEAQ. The CDR3 totals 14 residues. CDR3 amino acids: CASSPRSSGYEQFF. DNA for the CDR3: TGTGCCAGCAGCCCCCGGAGTTCGGGCTATGAGCAGTTCTTC.

This clonotype was observed a few times. V usage is TRBV2 and J usage is TRBJ2-3; TRBD1 matches 7 bases. The CDR3 is 15 residues long. Germline V CDR1 and CDR2: SNHLY, FYNNEI. Losses at the gene ends were 6 bases for V and 3 bases for J; bases not matched to a gene: 9. CDR3 amino acids: CASRRQGSETDTQYF. The CDR3 DNA follows: TGTGCCAGCAGGAGACAGGGATCGGAGACAGATACGCAGTATTTT.

This clonotype was seen a few times. Written as DNA, the CDR3 is TGTGCCAGCAGTCAGCCCTTGGGACAGGGATTCGAGACCCAGTACTTC. It is translated as CASSQPLGQGFETQYF. The chain uses TRBV28 and TRBJ2-5; 9 bases align to TRBD1. This CDR3 is built from 16 residues. V gave up 5 bases and J gave up 5 bases; unmatched junction bases: 12. Germline V gives CDR1 MDHEN, CDR2 SYDVKM.

The rearrangement links TRBV20-1 to TRBJ1-5; D is perhaps TRBD1 (6 bases). CDR1 and CDR2 from the germline V gene are DFQATT and SNEGSKA (reference sequence). Trimming removed 3 bases from V and 2 bases from J, with 11 bases in between. This CDR3 region has 14 residues. The chain's CDR3 is CSASLGAGNQPQHF. The CDR3 DNA follows: TGCAGTGCTAGTTTGGGGGCCGGCAATCAGCCCCAGCATTTT.

As for this clonotype: Given a much more abundant clone one base away, this may be a read error. This sequence joins TRBV24-1 and TRBJ1-5; D is ambiguous. V lost 1 base and J 6 bases, leaving 6 bases between the germline ends. The CDR3 length is 13 residues. Per germline, CDR1 KGHDR and CDR2 SFDVKD. CDR3 nucleotide sequence: TGTGCCACCAGTGATTTCGACGGTCAGCCCCAGCATTTT. It encodes CATSDFDGQPQHF.

The gene calls are TRBV29-1 and TRBJ1-3, with TRBD1 as a possible D gene (5 bases). From germline, CDR1 is SQVTM and CDR2 ANQGSEA. This CDR3 is built from 14 residues. V lost 0 bases and J lost 5, with 11 bases in between. CDR3 amino acids: CSVEDSGKRNTIYF. The CDR3 DNA follows: TGCAGCGTTGAAGACTCAGGGAAGAGAAACACCATATATTTT.

About this clonotype itself: This could be a read error, since a much larger clone is one nucleotide away. This chain connects TRBV28 to TRBJ1-2; D is undetermined. Germline assignment: CDR1 MDHEN and CDR2 SYDVKM. The CDR3 has 14 residues. V was trimmed by 1 base and J by 6 bases, leaving 12 bases between them. The CDR3 region is CASSLSRGGHGYTF. The CDR3 nucleotides read TGTGCCAGCAGTTTATCCCGGGGAGGCCATGGCTACACCTTC.